Below, one T cell receptor (beta chain) is given with its context. The junction departs from germline at one end; a sequencing error may be responsible. Using RNA template, CDR3s of TCR alpha and beta were amplified with iRepertoire arm-PCR. From the multiplex PCR reads, TCRdb called clonotypes with MiXCR, one entry per CDR3 protein. The sample has about 2,300 distinct CDR3 sequences; 60% to 80% are singletons. Germline V gene sequence: CDR1 MRHNA, CDR2 SNTAGT. The CDR3 consists of 15 residues. This record belongs to a study of glioma-infiltrating T cells. The chain couples TRBV6-4 to TRBJ2-3, with TRBD1 identical over 7 bases. The clonotype comes from a human donor with low-grade glioma or glioblastoma, undergoing nonglioma brain surgery, or in good health (not recorded which). The sequenced sample consisted of glioma tissue, nonneoplastic brain tissue, or PBMCs (not recorded which). The CDR3 sequence is CASSDSVTGPDTKYF. CDR3 nucleotides: TGTGCTAGCAGTGACTCGGTGACAGGGCCAGATACGAAGTATTTT.